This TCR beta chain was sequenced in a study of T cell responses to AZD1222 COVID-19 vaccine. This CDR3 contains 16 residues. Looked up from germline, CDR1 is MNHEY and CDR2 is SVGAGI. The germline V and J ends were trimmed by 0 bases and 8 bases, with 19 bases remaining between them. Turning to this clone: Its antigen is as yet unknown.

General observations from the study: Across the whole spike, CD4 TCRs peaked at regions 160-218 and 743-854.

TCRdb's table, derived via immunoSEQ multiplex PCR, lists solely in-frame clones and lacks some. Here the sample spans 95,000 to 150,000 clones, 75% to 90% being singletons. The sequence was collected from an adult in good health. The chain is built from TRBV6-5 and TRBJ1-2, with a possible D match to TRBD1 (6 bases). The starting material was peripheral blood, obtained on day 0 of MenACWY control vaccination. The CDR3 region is CASSYSFSLGASGYTF. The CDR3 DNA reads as TGTGCCAGCAGTTACTCGTTCTCTCTGGGGGCCTCCGGCTACACCTTC.